The entry below gives a single T cell receptor beta chain sequence along with its context. Its antigen has not been determined. No clone much larger than this one lies a single base away; base qualities are absent. The source of the sample is a study of blood T cell repertoires in COVID-19 (dated by TCRdb to 2020 to 2022). A note on the overall study: Collaborator samples came from the United States, Italy and Spain and covered acute and convalescent phases of COVID-19. Sample metadata almost always included a de-identified subject ID, COVID-19 status, age in years and sex. The repertoires were made available in a free public database intended to serve as a resource for research on the immune response to SARS-CoV-2. The samples were drawn from two sources: the first 160 participants of the ongoing ImmuneRACE study, and 1,000 to 1,500 subjects contributed by 6 global collaborators. Deeply sampled blood TCRbeta repertoires from subjects exposed to, actively infected with, or recovered from COVID-19 were included in the dataset. The prospective study material was composed of cDNA or gDNA derived from T cells, B-cell-depleted T cells, or PBMCs. Where available, HLA class I and class II types were obtained from metadata supplied by the sample provider rather than from assay-based typing.

TCRbeta CDR3 regions were amplified from genomic DNA by means of the immunoSEQ Assay, a bias-controlled multiplex PCR. In the paper's pipeline: The number of nucleated cells in each sample was estimated by amplification of reference gene primers within the assay. To quantify the absolute abundance of each unique TCRbeta CDR3 rearrangement, sequence reads were collapsed and filtered. Productive Simpson clonality was computed per sample as the square root of Simpson's diversity index over productive rearrangements. This is the immuneACCESS table as TCRdb keeps it, with only in-frame sequences that have V and J called. A part of the clones is gone; compared with another copy, unresolved V genes explain less than half, and the rest is unexplained. V, J and clone size were drawn from that table, and D and trimming were deduced from the DNA. The sample contains 60,000 to 65,000 clones, over 75% of them found a single time. Of the sample, about 3.2% falls within the top ten clones.

General findings and caveats noted by the study authors: Clinical and demographic metadata were provided uncurated, with the amount varying by source and participant.

The CDR3, cysteine through phenylalanine, is 14 amino acids long. CDR3 DNA is the only sequence kept; it has 42 bases, read in frame from the first base. The germline V gene (reference sequence) gives CDR1 as SEHNR and CDR2 as FQNEAQ. V is cut back by 8 bases and J by 6 bases, with 4 bases in the junction unmatched. Each collaborating institution followed its own protocols to collect whole blood in K2EDTA tubes. For TCRbeta analysis, collaborator samples were shipped as frozen whole blood, as isolated PBMCs, or as DNA extracted from either sample type. The rearranged chain carries TRBV7-9 and TRBJ2-2, and 12 junction bases match TRBD2. The receptor's source is a man aged 45-60 years with active COVID-19. The sequenced material came from peripheral blood. The CDR3 reads as follows: CASPTSGGPGELFF. The nucleotide sequence is TGTGCCAGCCCCACTAGCGGGGGGCCCGGGGAGCTGTTTTTT.